This record concerns one T cell receptor (beta chain) sequence. Its antigen is not identified. The sample is drawn from a study of T-cell reconstitution after alpha-beta-depleted transplantation in children. Study results and limitations: Surviving thymic progenitors and recipient T cells were the source of high TCRbeta diversity at day 60 in some patients. Expanded graft clones, several hundred of them, were reportedly the source of alpha-beta T cells about two months after transplant. T-cell counts and diversity were attributed mostly to newly produced T cells one year after transplant.

Germline V gives CDR1 SGHVS, CDR2 FNYEAQ. Trimming pared 5 bases from V and 1 base from J, leaving 11 bases between. This CDR3 comprises 14 residues. Library preparation (for TCRbeta) was performed with unique molecular identifiers. TCRdb processed the PCR reads anew with MiXCR; each CDR3 protein has one entry. Among 600,000 to 800,000 distinct CDR3 sequences, about an eighth were seen once, and the ten largest hold 0.79%. The specimen was PBMCs, collected before TCRalphabeta/CD19-depleted stem cell transplant. The chain carries TRBV7-6 and TRBJ2-5; possible D gene TRBD1, 6 bases. The TCR sequence derives from a girl aged 2 to 10 with congenital amegakaryocytic thrombocytopenia, due to receive a stem cell transplant. The CDR3 sequence is CASSPQGPQETQYF. CDR3 coding DNA: TGTGCCAGCAGCCCCCAGGGGCCCCAAGAGACCCAGTACTTC.